The clone carrying this TCR beta chain occurred a few times. This sample stems from a study of Ad26.COV2.S vaccination and SARS-CoV-2 variants. Treatment specified: some 20 received Ad26.COV2.S at low or high dose, single or two shots; 5 received placebo; per-sample allocation not given. Samples analyzed were those drawn on day 63 after the first vaccine or placebo injection. Donation was by an adult aged 18-55 years who was in Boston. Germline V lookup: CDR1 SGHVS, CDR2 FQNEAQ. This CDR3 has 15 residues. The trim removed 7 bases at V and 7 bases at J, leaving 10 bases unmatched. Libraries were prepared by immunoSEQ multiplex PCR; TCRdb keeps only in-frame clonotypes and omits some of them. The sample carries around 450,000 clones, over 75% recorded once.

This TCR was recovered from a person aged 18-60 years who received the Ad26.COV2.S COVID-19 vaccine or a placebo. This specimen was peripheral blood, taken in a trial of Ad26.COV2.S vaccine versus placebo. This chain links TRBV7-8 with TRBJ2-7; 13 bases map to TRBD2. CDR3 amino acids: CASTNQLAGGREQYF. DNA of the CDR3: TGTGCCAGCACCAATCAACTAGCGGGAGGGAGGGAGCAGTACTTC.